One and the same sample provided the 26 T cell receptor beta chains below, sequenced in a study of T cell responses to AZD1222 COVID-19 vaccine. The protocol was immunoSEQ multiplex PCR, while the TCRdb copy is restricted to in-frame clones and leaves out a portion. Of under 200,000 clones in the sample, about 83% were seen once. The sample was peripheral blood, taken 28 days after the second AZD1222 dose. The receptor source for this set is an adult who received the AZD1222 COVID-19 vaccine.

The table lists this clone with a count of one. The V and J genes are TRBV5-4 and TRBJ1-1, with D perhaps matching TRBD1 (5 bases). With 4 bases removed from V and 3 bases from J, the gap between germline ends came to 13 bases. Per germline, CDR1 SGHNT and CDR2 YYREEE (reference sequence). CDR3 length equals 14 residues. The CDR3 spells CASSRNWGDTEAFF. Written as DNA, the CDR3 is TGTGCCAGCAGCCGTAATTGGGGGGACACTGAAGCTTTCTTT.

This clone has just a few counts. The chain uses TRBV6-5 and TRBJ1-1; no clear D. Germline CDR1 MNHEY, CDR2 SVGAGI. V dropped 6 bases and J dropped 0 bases, with 5 bases sitting between them. The CDR3 covers 12 residues. CDR3 DNA sequence: TGTGCCAGCAGACAGTTGAACACTGAAGCTTTCTTT. Amino acids: CASRQLNTEAFF.

The chain employs TRBV2 and TRBJ1-2; 7 nucleotides agree with TRBD1. The CDR3 length is 15 residues. Germline CDR1 reads SNHLY; CDR2 reads FYNNEI. Unmatched junction bases numbered 7, after V lost 2 bases and J lost 4 bases. Written as DNA, the CDR3 is TGTGCCAGCAGTGAACTTCAGGGGGGATTCTATGGCTACACCTTC. Protein product: CASSELQGGFYGYTF.

As for this clone: Distinct nucleotide sequences in the sample also encode this CDR3. The V call is TRBV4-1, the J call TRBJ1-2, with no clear D. CDR3 length equals 14 residues. Germline CDR1 is MGHRA and CDR2 is YSYEKL. V lost 0 bases to trimming and J lost 4 bases, with 9 bases between them. CDR3 sequence reads: CASSQDLTVYGYTF. For the CDR3, the DNA is TGCGCCAGCAGCCAAGATCTTACCGTCTATGGCTACACCTTC.

The chain recombines TRBV4-1 with TRBJ2-7; TRBD1 agrees at 9 bases. Germline V gene lookup returns CDR1 MGHRA and CDR2 YSYEKL. V lost 6 bases, J lost 2 bases, and 2 bases stayed unmatched. This CDR3 has 13 amino acids. CDR3 bases: TGCGCCAGCAGTTGGGACAGGGCCTACGAGCAGTACTTC. Protein: CASSWDRAYEQYF.

V is TRBV7-8 and J is TRBJ2-5; TRBD1 matches 8 bases. There are 14 residues in the CDR3. V lost 1 base and J lost 7; bases outside the gene matches: 5. From germline, CDR1 is SGHVS and CDR2 FQNEAQ. The CDR3: CASSLVSGGTTQYF. Written as DNA, the CDR3 is TGTGCCAGCAGCTTAGTCTCAGGGGGCACGACCCAGTACTTC.

V and J are TRBV7-2 and TRBJ1-1; TRBD1 matches 8 bases. Germline trimming cut 3 bases from V and 10 bases from J; bases unmatched to any gene: 7. From germline, CDR1 is SGHTA and CDR2 FQGNSA. The CDR3 is 13 residues long. The CDR3 region has the DNA TGTGCCAGCAGCTTGGACAGGGACCTAGGAGCTTTCTTT. It yields the protein CASSLDRDLGAFF. Variable domain in full (rest from reference TRBV7-2 and TRBJ1-1): GAGVSQSPSNKVTEKGKDVELRCDPISGHTALYWYRQSLGQGLEFLIYFQGNSAPDKSGLPSDRFSAERTGGSVSTLTIQRTQQEDSAVYLCASSLDRDLGAFFGQGTRLTVV.

The gene calls are TRBV3-1 (or the pseudogene TRBV3-2) and TRBJ1-5; D is perhaps TRBD1 (5 bases). Germline CDR1 LGHDT, CDR2 YNNKEL (reference sequence). V dropped 1 base and J dropped 2 bases, with 9 bases sitting between them. The CDR3 covers 15 residues. The CDR3 region has the DNA TGTGCCAGCAGCCAAGCACGAGGGGGCAATCAGCCCCAGCATTTT. As protein: CASSQARGGNQPQHF.

This chain connects TRBV19 to TRBJ2-1; 9 bases map to TRBD2. CDR3 length: 13 amino acids. The germline CDR1 and CDR2 sequences are LNHDA and SQIVND (reference sequence). V gave up 8 bases and J gave up 7 bases; unmatched junction bases: 6. The CDR3 nucleotides are TGTGCCAGTCGACAAGCGGGGGGAAATGAGCAGTTCTTC. This gives the protein CASRQAGGNEQFF.

The CDR3 DNA is TGTGCCAGCAGGCAGAGCTACGAGCAGTACTTC. Protein: CASRQSYEQYF. The genes are TRBV2 and TRBJ2-7; D uncertain. CDR1 is SNHLY, CDR2 FYNNEI, per germline. V lost 6 bases and J 3 bases, leaving 6 bases between the germline ends. This CDR3 contains 11 residues.

The chain carries TRBV18 and TRBJ2-5; D is uncertain. The V gene's germline CDR1 is KGHSH and CDR2 LQKENI. V lost 3 bases to trimming and J lost 5 bases, with 13 bases between them. The CDR3 is 14 residues long. DNA of the CDR3: TGTGCCAGCTCACCTAGCTCAAGGGTGGAGACCCAGTACTTC. Protein: CASSPSSRVETQYF.

This clone has more than one count but fewer than ten. This chain uses TRBV7-9 with TRBJ2-1; weak D call: TRBD2 (5 bases). V lost 5 bases and J lost 5, with 22 bases in between. Germline CDR1 reads SEHNR; CDR2 reads FQNEAQ (reference sequence). This CDR3 has 17 residues. The CDR3 is CASSPRKAGRFDNEQFF. CDR3 nucleotides: TGTGCCAGCAGCCCCCGGAAGGCGGGTCGCTTCGACAATGAGCAGTTCTTC.

This clone was seen a few times. The chain recombines TRBV3-1 (or the pseudogene TRBV3-2) with TRBJ2-3; D not resolved. V gave up 7 bases and J gave up 1 base, with 12 bases separating them. The CDR3 length is 14 residues. CDR1 and CDR2 from the germline V gene are LGHDT and YNNKEL (reference sequence). The CDR3 sequence is CASTRSLGTDTQYF. As DNA, the CDR3 is TGTGCCAGCACCAGGAGTTTGGGCACAGATACGCAGTATTTT.

The chain employs TRBV9 and TRBJ2-1, with 11 bases identical to TRBD2. The CDR3 is 17 residues long. The germline V gene has CDR1 SGDLS and CDR2 YYNGEE. V gave up 0 bases and J gave up 4 bases; unmatched junction bases: 6. In nucleotides, the CDR3 is TGTGCCAGCAGCGTAGCCGCTAGCGGGGGGATATACAATGAGCAGTTCTTC. Amino acids: CASSVAASGGIYNEQFF. Using reference TRBV9 and TRBJ2-1 for the parts outside the CDR3, the full variable domain is DSGVTQTPKHLITATGQRVTLRCSPRSGDLSVYWYQQSLDQGLQFLIQYYNGEERAKGNILERFSAQQFPDLHSELNLSSLELGDSALYFCASSVAASGGIYNEQFFGPGTRLTVL.

This chain joins TRBV5-6 and TRBJ1-1, with D uncertain. This CDR3 comprises 13 residues. The V end was cut by 2 bases, the J end by 6 bases, with 11 bases between. Germline CDR1 and CDR2: SGHDT and YYEEEE. CDR3 nucleotide sequence: TGTGCCAGCAGCTTTGCGGGCCTCGCTGAAGCTTTCTTT. Its protein is CASSFAGLAEAFF.

This clone has more than one count but fewer than ten. The rearrangement links TRBV18 to TRBJ1-1, with D possibly TRBD1 on 5 matching bases. Per germline, CDR1 KGHSH and CDR2 LQKENI. V dropped 2 bases and J dropped 4 bases, with 11 bases sitting between them. The CDR3 spans 14 residues. In nucleotides, the CDR3 is TGTGCCAGCTCACCATCGAGGGGTATCACTGAAGCTTTCTTT. Its translation: CASSPSRGITEAFF.

This clone has only a few counts. The CDR3 region is CASSVAPSGGAGGETQYF. The CDR3 DNA sequence: TGTGCCAGCAGTGTGGCCCCTAGTGGGGGGGCAGGTGGAGAGACCCAGTACTTC. The rearrangement joins TRBV6-1 to TRBJ2-5; D perhaps matches TRBD2 (7 bases). CDR3 length: 18 residues. Germline CDR1 MNHNS, CDR2 SASEGT. Trimming shortened V by 4 bases and J by 4 bases, and 25 bases separated the two germline ends.

CDR3 sequence (DNA): TGTGCCAGCAGCTCCAGACAGAGCACAGATACGCAGTATTTT. Its translation: CASSSRQSTDTQYF. The V call is TRBV7-9, the J call TRBJ2-3; D possibly corresponds to TRBD1 (5 bases). With 4 bases removed from V and 0 bases from J, the gap between germline ends came to 8 bases. Per germline, CDR1 SEHNR and CDR2 FQNEAQ (reference sequence). The CDR3 sequence is 14 residues long.

CDR3 nucleotide sequence: TGTGCCAGCAGCTTGGGTGGGACAGGGATACACGAGCAGTACTTC. Translated: CASSLGGTGIHEQYF. The rearrangement uses TRBV5-4 and TRBJ2-7; 9 bases align to TRBD1. With V trimmed by 0 bases and J by 5 bases, 6 bases remained unmatched. The CDR3 covers 15 residues. Germline values: CDR1 SGHNT, CDR2 YYREEE (reference sequence).

This chain connects TRBV7-6 to TRBJ1-1; D not certain. Per germline, CDR1 SGHVS and CDR2 FNYEAQ. The CDR3 is 13 residues long. V was trimmed by 5 bases and J by 0 bases, leaving 7 bases between them. The CDR3 sequence is CASSGDMNTEAFF. As DNA, the CDR3 is TGTGCCAGCAGCGGAGACATGAACACTGAAGCTTTCTTT.

The DNA of the CDR3 is TGTGCCAGTAGTATAGGGATAGAGCAGTTCTTC. Residues: CASSIGIEQFF. The rearrangement links TRBV19 to TRBJ2-1; D not certain. Trimming removed 1 base from V and 10 bases from J, with 5 bases in between. Germline-derived CDR1 and CDR2 are LNHDA and SQIVND (reference sequence). This CDR3 is built from 11 residues.

For this clone: Other DNA sequences in this sample translate to the same CDR3. V gene TRBV29-1 combines with J gene TRBJ2-7, with 10 nucleotides matching TRBD1. Trimming took 1 base from V and 3 from J; bases not matched to a gene: 0. Per germline, CDR1 SQVTM and CDR2 ANQGSEA. The CDR3 has 13 residues. The CDR3 nucleotides read TGCAGCGTTGAAGGGACAGGGGGCTACGAGCAGTACTTC. The encoded protein is CSVEGTGGYEQYF.

The V call is TRBV29-1, the J call TRBJ1-2, with D unclear. The CDR3 sequence is 10 residues long. Between the trimmed V and J ends, which lost 6 bases and 4 bases, there was a span of 6 bases. Germline values: CDR1 SQVTM, CDR2 ANQGSEA. The DNA of the CDR3 is TGCAGCGTGGACGGCTATGGCTACACCTTC. Translated: CSVDGYGYTF.

This clone has more than one count but fewer than ten. The V call is TRBV19, the J call TRBJ1-4, with D perhaps TRBD1 (5 bases). Trimming removed 7 bases at V and 6 bases at J, with 15 bases between. CDR1 and CDR2 from the germline V gene are LNHDA and SQIVND (reference sequence). This CDR3 region has 14 residues. CDR3 region: CASKKGLSDEKLFF. CDR3 bases: TGTGCCAGTAAAAAGGGGTTATCAGATGAAAAACTGTTTTTT.

V gene TRBV5-6 combines with J gene TRBJ2-2; TRBD1 matches at 7 bases. With V trimmed by 3 bases and J by 5 bases, 10 bases remained unmatched. The germline V gene encodes CDR1 SGHDT and CDR2 YYEEEE. CDR3 length: 16 residues. CDR3 in DNA: TGTGCCAGCAGCTCCACCGCCAGGGGGAGTACCGGGGAGCTGTTTTTT. Translation gives CASSSTARGSTGELFF. Based on the CDR3 plus reference TRBV5-6 and TRBJ2-2, the full variable domain is DAGVTQSPTHLIKTRGQQVTLRCSPKSGHDTVSWYQQALGQGPQFIFQYYEEEERQRGNFPDRFSGHQFPNYSSELNVNALLLGDSALYLCASSSTARGSTGELFFGEGSRLTVL.

V and J are TRBV5-1 and TRBJ1-3; TRBD1 might be the D (5 bases). The CDR3 covers 15 residues. V lost 3 bases to trimming and J lost 4 bases, with 14 bases between them. Germline V gene data show CDR1 as SGHRS and CDR2 as YFSETQ. CDR3 bases: TGCGCCAGCAGCTCCGACGGGGGGTTAGGAAACACCATATATTTT. Its protein product is CASSSDGGLGNTIYF.